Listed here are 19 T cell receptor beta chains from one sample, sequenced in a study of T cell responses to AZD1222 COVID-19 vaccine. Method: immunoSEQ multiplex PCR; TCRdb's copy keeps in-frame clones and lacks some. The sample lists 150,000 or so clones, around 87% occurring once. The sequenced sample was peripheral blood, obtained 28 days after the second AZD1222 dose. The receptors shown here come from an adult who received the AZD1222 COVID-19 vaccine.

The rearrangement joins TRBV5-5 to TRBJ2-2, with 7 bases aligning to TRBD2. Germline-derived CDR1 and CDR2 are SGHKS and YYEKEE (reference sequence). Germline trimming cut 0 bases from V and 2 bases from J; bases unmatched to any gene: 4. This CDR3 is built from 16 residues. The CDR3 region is CASSLAASGNTGELFF. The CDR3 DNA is TGTGCCAGCAGCTTGGCTGCTAGCGGAAACACCGGGGAGCTGTTTTTT.

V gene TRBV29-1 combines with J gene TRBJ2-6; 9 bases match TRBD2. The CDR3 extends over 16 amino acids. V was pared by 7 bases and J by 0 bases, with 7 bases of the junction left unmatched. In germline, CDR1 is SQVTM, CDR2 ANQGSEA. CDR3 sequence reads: CSALAGLNSGANVLTF. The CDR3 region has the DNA TGCAGCGCCCTAGCGGGGCTTAACTCTGGGGCCAACGTCCTGACTTTC. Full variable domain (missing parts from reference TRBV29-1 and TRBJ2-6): SAVISQKPSRDICQRGTSLTIQCQVDSQVTMMFWYRQQPGQSLTLIATANQGSEATYESGFVIDKFPISRPNLTFSTLTVSNMSPEDSSIYLCSALAGLNSGANVLTFGAGSRLTVL.

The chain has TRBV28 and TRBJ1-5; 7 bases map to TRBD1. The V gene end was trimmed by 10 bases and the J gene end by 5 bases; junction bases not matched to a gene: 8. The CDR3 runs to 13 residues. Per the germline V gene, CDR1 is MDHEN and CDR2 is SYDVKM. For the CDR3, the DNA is TGTGCCACGACAGACAGGGAATATCAGCCCCAGCATTTT. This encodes CATTDREYQPQHF.

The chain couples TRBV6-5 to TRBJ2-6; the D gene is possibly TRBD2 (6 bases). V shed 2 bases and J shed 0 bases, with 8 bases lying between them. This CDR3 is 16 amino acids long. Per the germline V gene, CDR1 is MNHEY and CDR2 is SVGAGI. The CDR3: CASSYGGISGANVLTF. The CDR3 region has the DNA TGTGCCAGCAGTTACGGAGGGATCTCTGGGGCCAACGTCCTGACTTTC.

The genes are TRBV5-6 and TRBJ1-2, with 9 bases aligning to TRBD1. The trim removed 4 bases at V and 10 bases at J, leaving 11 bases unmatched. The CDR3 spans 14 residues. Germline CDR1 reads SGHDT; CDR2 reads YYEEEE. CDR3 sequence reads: CASSRRDREKDYTF. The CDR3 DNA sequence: TGTGCCAGCAGCCGCCGGGACAGGGAGAAAGACTACACCTTC.

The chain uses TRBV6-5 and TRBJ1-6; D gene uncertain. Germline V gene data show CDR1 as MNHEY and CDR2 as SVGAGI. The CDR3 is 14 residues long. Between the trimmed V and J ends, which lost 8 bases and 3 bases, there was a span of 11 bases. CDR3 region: CASQQVHYNSPLHF. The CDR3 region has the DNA TGTGCCAGCCAGCAGGTTCACTATAATTCACCCCTCCACTTT.

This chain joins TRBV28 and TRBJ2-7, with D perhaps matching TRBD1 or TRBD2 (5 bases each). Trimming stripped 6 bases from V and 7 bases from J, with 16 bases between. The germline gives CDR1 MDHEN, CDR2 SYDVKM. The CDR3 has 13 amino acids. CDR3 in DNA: TGTGCCAGCAGATCGGGACCCGCGAGGGAGCAGTACTTC. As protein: CASRSGPAREQYF.

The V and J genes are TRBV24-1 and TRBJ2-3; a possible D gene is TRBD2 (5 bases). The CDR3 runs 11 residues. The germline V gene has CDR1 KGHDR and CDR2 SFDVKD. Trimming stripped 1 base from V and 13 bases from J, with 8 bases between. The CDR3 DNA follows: TGTGCCACCAGTGATTTTGAGGAGGAGTATTTT. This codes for CATSDFEEEYF.

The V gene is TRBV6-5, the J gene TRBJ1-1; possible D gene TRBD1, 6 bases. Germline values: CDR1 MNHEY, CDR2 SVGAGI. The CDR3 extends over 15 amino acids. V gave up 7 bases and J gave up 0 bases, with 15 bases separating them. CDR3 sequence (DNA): TGTGCCAGCACCCGGCGTGGACAGATGAACACTGAAGCTTTCTTT. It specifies CASTRRGQMNTEAFF.

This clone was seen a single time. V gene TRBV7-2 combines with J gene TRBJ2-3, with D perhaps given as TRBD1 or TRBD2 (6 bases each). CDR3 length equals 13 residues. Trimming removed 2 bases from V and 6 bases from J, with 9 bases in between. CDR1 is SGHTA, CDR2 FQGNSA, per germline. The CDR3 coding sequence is TGTGCCAGCAGCTTAAGGGGGGCCGATACGCAGTATTTT. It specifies CASSLRGADTQYF.

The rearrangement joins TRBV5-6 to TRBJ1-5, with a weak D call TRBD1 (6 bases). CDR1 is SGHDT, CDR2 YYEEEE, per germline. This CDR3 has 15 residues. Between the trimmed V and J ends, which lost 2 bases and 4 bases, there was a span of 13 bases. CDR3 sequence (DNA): TGTGCCAGCAGCTTAAAGGACAGACTGAATCAGCCCCAGCATTTT. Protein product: CASSLKDRLNQPQHF.

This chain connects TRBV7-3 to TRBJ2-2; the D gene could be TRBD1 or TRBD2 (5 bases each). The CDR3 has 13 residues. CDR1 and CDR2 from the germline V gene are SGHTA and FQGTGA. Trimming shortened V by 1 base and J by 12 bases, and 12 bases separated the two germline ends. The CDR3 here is CASSLNTGLKLFF. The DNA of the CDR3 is TGTGCCAGCAGCTTAAATACAGGACTCAAGCTGTTTTTT.

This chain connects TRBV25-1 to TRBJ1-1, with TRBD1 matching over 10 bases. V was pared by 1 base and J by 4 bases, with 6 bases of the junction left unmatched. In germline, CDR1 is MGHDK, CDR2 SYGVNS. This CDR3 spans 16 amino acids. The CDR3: CASSEWGGTGVTEAFF. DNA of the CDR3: TGTGCCAGCAGTGAATGGGGAGGGACAGGGGTCACTGAAGCTTTCTTT. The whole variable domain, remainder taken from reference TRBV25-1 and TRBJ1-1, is EADIYQTPRYLVIGTGKKITLECSQTMGHDKMYWYQQDPGMELHLIHYSYGVNSTEKGDLSSESTVSRIRTEHFPLTLESARPSHTSQYLCASSEWGGTGVTEAFFGQGTRLTVV.

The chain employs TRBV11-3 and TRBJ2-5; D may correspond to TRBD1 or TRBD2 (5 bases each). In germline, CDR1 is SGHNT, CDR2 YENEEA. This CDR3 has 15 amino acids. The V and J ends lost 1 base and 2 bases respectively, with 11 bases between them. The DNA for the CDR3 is TGTGCCAGCAGCTTAGCTAGCAGGGCGCAAGAGACCCAGTACTTC. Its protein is CASSLASRAQETQYF.

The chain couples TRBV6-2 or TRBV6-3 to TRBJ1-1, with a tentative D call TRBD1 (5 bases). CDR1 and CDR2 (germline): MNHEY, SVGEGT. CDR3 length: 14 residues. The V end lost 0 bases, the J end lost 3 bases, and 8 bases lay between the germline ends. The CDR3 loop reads CASSYSGAYTEAFF. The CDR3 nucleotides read TGTGCCAGCAGTTACTCCGGGGCCTACACTGAAGCTTTCTTT.

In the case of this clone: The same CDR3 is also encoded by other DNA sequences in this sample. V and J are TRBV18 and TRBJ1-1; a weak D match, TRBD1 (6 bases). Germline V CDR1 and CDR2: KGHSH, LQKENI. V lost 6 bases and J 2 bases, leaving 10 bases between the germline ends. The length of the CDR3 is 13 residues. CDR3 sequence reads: CASSPGGNTEAFF. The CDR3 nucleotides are TGTGCCAGCTCCCCTGGGGGCAACACTGAAGCTTTCTTT.

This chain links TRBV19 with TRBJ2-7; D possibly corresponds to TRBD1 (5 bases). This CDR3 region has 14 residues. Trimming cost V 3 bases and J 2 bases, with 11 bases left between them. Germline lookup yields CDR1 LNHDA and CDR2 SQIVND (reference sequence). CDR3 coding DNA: TGTGCCAGTAGTATGACAGCGAGTACCTACGAGCAGTACTTC. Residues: CASSMTASTYEQYF.

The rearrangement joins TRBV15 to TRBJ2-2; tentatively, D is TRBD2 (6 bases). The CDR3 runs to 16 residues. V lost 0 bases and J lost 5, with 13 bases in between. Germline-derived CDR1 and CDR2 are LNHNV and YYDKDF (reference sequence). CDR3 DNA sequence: TGTGCCACCAGCAGAGATTTGCGGGGCGAAACCGGGGAGCTGTTTTTT. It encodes CATSRDLRGETGELFF.

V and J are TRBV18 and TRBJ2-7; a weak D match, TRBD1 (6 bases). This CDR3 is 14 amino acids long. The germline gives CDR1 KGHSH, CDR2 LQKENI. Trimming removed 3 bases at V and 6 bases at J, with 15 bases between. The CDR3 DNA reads TGTGCCAGCTCACCGGGGGCAGGGTCGTTCGAGCAGTACTTC. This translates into CASSPGAGSFEQYF.